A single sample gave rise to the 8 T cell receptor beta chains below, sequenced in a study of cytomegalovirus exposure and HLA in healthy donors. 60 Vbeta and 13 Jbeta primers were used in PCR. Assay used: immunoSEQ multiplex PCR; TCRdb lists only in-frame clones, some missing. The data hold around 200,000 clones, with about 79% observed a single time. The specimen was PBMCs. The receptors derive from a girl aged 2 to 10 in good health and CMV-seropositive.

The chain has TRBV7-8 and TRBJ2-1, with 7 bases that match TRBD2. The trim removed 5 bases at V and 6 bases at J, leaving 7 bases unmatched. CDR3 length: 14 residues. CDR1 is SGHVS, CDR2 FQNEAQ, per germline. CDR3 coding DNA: TGTGCCAGCAGCCTTCTCGCGGGAGCCAATGAGCAGTTCTTC. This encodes CASSLLAGANEQFF.

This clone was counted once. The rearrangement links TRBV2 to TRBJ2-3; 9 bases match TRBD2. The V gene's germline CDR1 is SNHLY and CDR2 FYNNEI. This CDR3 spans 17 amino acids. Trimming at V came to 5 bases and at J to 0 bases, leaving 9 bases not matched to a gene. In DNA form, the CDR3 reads TGTGCCAGCAGTAGATCTAGCGGGATTCCTAGCACAGATACGCAGTATTTT. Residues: CASSRSSGIPSTDTQYF.

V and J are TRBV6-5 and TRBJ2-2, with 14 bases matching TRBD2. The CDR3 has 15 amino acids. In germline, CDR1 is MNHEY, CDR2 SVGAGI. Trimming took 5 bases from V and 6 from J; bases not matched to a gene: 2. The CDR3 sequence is CASSGLAGGPGELFF. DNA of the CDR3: TGTGCCAGCAGTGGACTAGCGGGGGGTCCCGGGGAGCTGTTTTTT.

CDR3 nucleotides: TGTGCCAGCAGCCGAATGACAGGGTCAGATACGCAGTATTTT. Translated, it gives CASSRMTGSDTQYF. This chain connects TRBV4-2 to TRBJ2-3; 7 bases align to TRBD1. The CDR3 has 14 amino acids. J gave up 4 bases and V 4 bases, and 5 bases lay outside the gene matches. The germline V gene has CDR1 LGHNA and CDR2 YNFKEQ.

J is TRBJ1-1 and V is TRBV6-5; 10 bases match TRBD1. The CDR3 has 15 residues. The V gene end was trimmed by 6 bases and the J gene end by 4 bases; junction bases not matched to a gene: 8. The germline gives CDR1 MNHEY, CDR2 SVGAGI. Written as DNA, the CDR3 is TGTGCCAGCAGGTCGACAGGGGGCGTTGGCACTGAAGCTTTCTTT. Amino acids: CASRSTGGVGTEAFF.

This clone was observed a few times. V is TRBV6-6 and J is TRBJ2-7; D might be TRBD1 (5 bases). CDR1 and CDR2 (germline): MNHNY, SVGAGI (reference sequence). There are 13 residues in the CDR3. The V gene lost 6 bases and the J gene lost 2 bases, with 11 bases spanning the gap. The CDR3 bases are TGTGCCAGCAGGGCAGGGTCCCCCTACGAGCAGTACTTC. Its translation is CASRAGSPYEQYF.

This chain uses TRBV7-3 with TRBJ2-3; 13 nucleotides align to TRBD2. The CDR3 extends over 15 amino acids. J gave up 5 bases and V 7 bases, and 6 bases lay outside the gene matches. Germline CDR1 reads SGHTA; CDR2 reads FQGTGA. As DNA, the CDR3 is TGTGCCAGCAACCCAGGACTAGCGGGAGTAGATACGCAGTATTTT. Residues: CASNPGLAGVDTQYF.

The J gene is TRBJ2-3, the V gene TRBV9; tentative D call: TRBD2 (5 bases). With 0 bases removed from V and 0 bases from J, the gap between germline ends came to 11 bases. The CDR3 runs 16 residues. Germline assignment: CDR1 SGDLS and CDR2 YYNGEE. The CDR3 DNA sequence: TGTGCCAGCAGCGTAGAGGGAGCCCCTAGCACAGATACGCAGTATTTT. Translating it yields CASSVEGAPSTDTQYF.